What follows describes a single T cell receptor (beta chain). The sample holds one count of this clone. Its antigen remains unidentified. Base qualities are not at hand, and no much larger clone is one base apart. Library prep was done by the immunoSEQ multiplex PCR assay. As stored in TCRdb, this immuneACCESS dataset retains in-frame rearrangements with V and J assigned. A fraction of the clones does not appear; measured against another copy, unresolved V genes explain less than half of the discrepancy, and the remainder lacks a known reason. The sample profile shows approximately 50,000 clones; approximately 82% of them were found once. The biggest ten clones account for 5% to 7.5% of the sample. The record originates from a study of radiotherapy plus CTLA-4 blockade in lung cancer (dated by TCRdb to 2016 to 2018). For context, the study as a whole: Objective responses occurred in approximately 17% of enrolled patients, and around 29% achieved disease control. Results the study describes overall, beyond this receptor: Early dynamic changes in blood T cell clones, together with increased serum interferon-beta after radiation, were reported as the strongest predictors of response. After treatment with radiotherapy and ipilimumab, TCR clones that originated in tumors expanded in peripheral blood.

The study tested focal radiation therapy combined with CTLA-4 blockade (ipilimumab) in patients with chemo-refractory metastatic non-small-cell lung cancer. V and J are trimmed by 5 bases and 4 bases, and the gene matches miss 9 bases of the junction. The germline V gene supplies CDR1 SGHTA and CDR2 FQGNSA. The CDR3, cysteine through phenylalanine, is 15 amino acids long. Only CDR3 DNA remains: 45 bases, in frame from the first base. The material was peripheral blood, obtained from a patient treated with radiotherapy plus ipilimumab. This receptor chain uses TRBV7-2 and TRBJ1-1; a stretch of 8 junction bases matches TRBD1. This clonotype was obtained from a human donor with non-small cell lung cancer whose response to radiotherapy plus ipilimumab could not be evaluated. The sequence in DNA is TGTGCCAGCAGCGCTAGAACAGGGGGTGGCACTGAAGCTTTCTTT. This encodes CASSARTGGGTEAFF. The full variable domain, with segments outside the CDR3 supplied by the reference TRBV7-2 and TRBJ1-1 proteins, appears as GAGVSQSPSNKVTEKGKDVELRCDPISGHTALYWYRQSLGQGLEFLIYFQGNSAPDKSGLPSDRFSAERTGGSVSTLTIQRTQQEDSAVYLCASSARTGGGTEAFFGQGTRLTVV.